This passage covers 8 T cell receptor beta chains from one sample sequenced in a study of blood T cell repertoires in COVID-19. Repertoires were generated with immunoSEQ multiplex PCR, while TCRdb's copy carries only in-frame clones and drops some. Among 200,000 to 250,000 clones listed, roughly four fifths were seen once. The material sequenced was peripheral blood. Receptors originate from a woman of 80 years or more with COVID-19, enrolled during active disease.

The V and J genes are TRBV12-3 or TRBV12-4 and TRBJ1-2; no reliable D call. The CDR3 has 13 residues. V was pared by 3 bases and J by 7 bases, with 12 bases between. Here the CDR3 reads CASSLVGRSGYTF. As DNA, the CDR3 is TGTGCCAGCAGTTTGGTGGGGAGGTCTGGCTACACCTTC.

The chain has TRBV11-1 and TRBJ1-1; perhaps TRBD1 as D (6 bases). The CDR3 spans 14 residues. Per the germline V gene, CDR1 is SGHAT and CDR2 is FQDESV (reference sequence). V was cut by 6 bases and J by 1 base, with 12 bases left in between. CDR3 coding DNA: TGTGCCAGCAGGGTACAGGGAGCGAACACTGAAGCTTTCTTT. Residues: CASRVQGANTEAFF.

The chain joins TRBV9 to TRBJ2-5; 7 bases fit TRBD1. The J segment lost 4 bases and the V segment lost 4 bases, leaving 4 bases of the junction unmatched. CDR1 is SGDLS, CDR2 YYNGEE, per germline. The CDR3 has 13 residues. The CDR3 here is CASSYSGGETQYF. CDR3 bases: TGTGCCAGCAGCTACTCAGGGGGAGAGACCCAGTACTTC. The variable domain in full, completed from reference TRBV9 and TRBJ2-5, reads DSGVTQTPKHLITATGQRVTLRCSPRSGDLSVYWYQQSLDQGLQFLIQYYNGEERAKGNILERFSAQQFPDLHSELNLSSLELGDSALYFCASSYSGGETQYFGPGTRLLVL.

V and J are TRBV11-2 and TRBJ1-1, with 7 nucleotides matching TRBD1. Germline CDR1 is SGHAT and CDR2 is FQNNGV. This CDR3 spans 15 amino acids. The J segment lost 5 bases and the V segment lost 1 base, leaving 7 bases of the junction unmatched. The CDR3, as DNA: TGTGCCAGCAGCTTAGGAGGGACAGTCCGAACTGAAGCTTTCTTT. This gives the protein CASSLGGTVRTEAFF.

This chain uses TRBV11-2 with TRBJ2-1; 9 positions match TRBD2. V was clipped by 5 bases and J by 12 bases; unmatched bases: 14. The CDR3 has 15 amino acids. Per germline, CDR1 SGHAT and CDR2 FQNNGV. The CDR3 here is CASSPGVTSGFRQFF. The CDR3 nucleotides are TGTGCCAGCAGCCCGGGGGTGACTAGCGGTTTTCGGCAGTTCTTC.

This clone was detected only once. The DNA of the CDR3 is TGTGCCAGTCGAAACAGGGGCCAAGAGACCCAGTACTTC. This gives the protein CASRNRGQETQYF. The chain combines TRBV19 with TRBJ2-5; 7 positions match TRBD1. The CDR3 contains 13 residues. Germline V gives CDR1 LNHDA, CDR2 SQIVND (reference sequence). V lost 8 bases and J lost 1; bases outside the gene matches: 4. Filled out from reference TRBV19 and TRBJ2-5, the complete variable domain reads DGGITQSPKYLFRKEGQNVTLSCEQNLNHDAMYWYRQDPGQGLRLIYYSQIVNDFQKGDIAEGYSVSREKKESFPLTVTSAQKNPTAFYLCASRNRGQETQYFGPGTRLLVL.

The chain combines TRBV6-5 with TRBJ2-7; 8 bases fit TRBD1. Trimming removed 7 bases from V and 4 bases from J; junction bases left unmatched: 6. This CDR3 spans 13 amino acids. The V gene's germline CDR1 is MNHEY and CDR2 SVGAGI. The chain's CDR3 is CASTQGADYEQYF. The CDR3 DNA follows: TGTGCCAGCACCCAGGGGGCTGATTACGAGCAGTACTTC.

The chain links TRBV10-3 to TRBJ1-4; 7 bases are shared with TRBD1. The CDR3 extends over 13 amino acids. After removal of 4 bases from V and 5 bases from J, the junction contained 1 base not matched to a gene. CDR1 is ENHRY, CDR2 SYGVKD, per germline. CDR3 sequence reads: CAISGRGNEKLFF. The CDR3 DNA reads as TGTGCCATCAGTGGCAGGGGGAATGAAAAACTGTTTTTT.